This T cell receptor beta chain emerged from a study of regulatory T cells in long-lasting Graves disease. Background on the study: Duration of antithyroid drug therapy among newly diagnosed Graves' patients was under 3 months.

The table lists this clonotype with many counts. There are 14 residues in the CDR3. Trimming removed 3 bases at V and 6 bases at J, with 13 bases between. Germline CDR1 and CDR2: MDHEN and SYDVKM. In building TCR beta libraries, iRepertoire HTBI primers were used together with Arm-PCR of CDR3 regions. TCRdb called the multiplex PCR reads again in MiXCR, with one record for every CDR3 protein. The sample records 390,000 or so distinct CDR3 sequences, 12% being singletons. Specified time point: newly diagnosed GD, antithyroid drugs for less than 3 months. From PBMCs, RNA was extracted and then used to make the TCR library. These same records also appear under a second study, on T cells in Graves' hyperthyroidism and ophthalmopathy. That source adds: First-round RT-PCR targeting the TCR CDR3 was performed with the HTBI primer set. Most clonotypes expanded in the thyroid (above 0.001) were also present in blood.

The J gene is TRBJ2-3, the V gene TRBV28; D unresolved. The starting material was peripheral blood mononuclear cells (PBMCs), obtained at new diagnosis, from a patient treated with antithyroid drugs. The sequence was collected from a woman younger than 35 with Graves disease. The CDR3 DNA reads as TGTGCCAGCAGTTTCTCTGCTAGTAAGGATACGCAGTATTTT. Translated, it gives CASSFSASKDTQYF.